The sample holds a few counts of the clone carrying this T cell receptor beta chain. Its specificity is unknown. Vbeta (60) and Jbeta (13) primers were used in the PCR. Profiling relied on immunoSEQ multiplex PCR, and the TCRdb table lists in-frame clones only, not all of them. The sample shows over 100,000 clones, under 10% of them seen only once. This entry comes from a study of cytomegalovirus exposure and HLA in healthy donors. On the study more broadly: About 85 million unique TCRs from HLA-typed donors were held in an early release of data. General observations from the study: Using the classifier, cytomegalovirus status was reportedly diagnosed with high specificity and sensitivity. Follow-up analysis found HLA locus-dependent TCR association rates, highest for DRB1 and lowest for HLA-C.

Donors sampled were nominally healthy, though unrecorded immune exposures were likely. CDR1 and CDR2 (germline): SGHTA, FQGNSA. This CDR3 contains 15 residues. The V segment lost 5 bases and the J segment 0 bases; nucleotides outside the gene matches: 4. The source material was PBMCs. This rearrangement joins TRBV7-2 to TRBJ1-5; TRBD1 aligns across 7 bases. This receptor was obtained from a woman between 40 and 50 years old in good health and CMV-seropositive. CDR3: CASSPGDSSNQPQHF. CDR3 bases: TGTGCCAGCAGCCCCGGGGACAGTAGCAATCAGCCCCAGCATTTT.